Here is one TCR beta chain with its context. This sample is drawn from a study of T cell changes during pregnancy in multiple sclerosis. The table came from immunoSEQ multiplex PCR; TCRdb's copy has only in-frame clones and leaves some out. The table lists roughly 87,000 clones, about 90% of them singletons. The CDR3 covers 16 residues. Germline trimming cut 10 bases from V and 5 bases from J; bases unmatched to any gene: 17. CDR1 is SNHLY, CDR2 FYNNEI, per germline. The material sequenced was PBMCs, taken in the first trimester of pregnancy. This TCR was sampled from a female donor in good health, serving as a control in a pregnancy study. Some clones in this sample may be carry-over from other donors' samples. The J gene is TRBJ2-5, the V gene TRBV2, with 9 bases lining up with TRBD2. The CDR3 loop is CAIRKGTSLLGETQYF. For the CDR3, the DNA is TGTGCCATCAGAAAGGGGACTAGCTTATTAGGGGAGACCCAGTACTTC.